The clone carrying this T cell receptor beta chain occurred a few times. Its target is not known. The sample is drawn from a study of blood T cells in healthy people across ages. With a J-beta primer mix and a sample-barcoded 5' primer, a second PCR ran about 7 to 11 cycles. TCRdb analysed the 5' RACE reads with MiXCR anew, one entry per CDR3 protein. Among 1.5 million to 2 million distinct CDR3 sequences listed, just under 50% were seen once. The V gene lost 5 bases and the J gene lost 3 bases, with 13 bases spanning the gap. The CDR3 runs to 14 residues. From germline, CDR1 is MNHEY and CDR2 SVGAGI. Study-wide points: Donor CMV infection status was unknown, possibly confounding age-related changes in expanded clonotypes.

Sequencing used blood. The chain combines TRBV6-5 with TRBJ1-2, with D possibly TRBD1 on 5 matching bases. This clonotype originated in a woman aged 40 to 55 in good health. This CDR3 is CASSPTGTYYGYTF. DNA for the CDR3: TGTGCCAGCAGTCCTACCGGGACCTACTATGGCTACACCTTC.